This T cell receptor beta chain was captured by sequencing in a study of tumor-infiltrating lymphocytes in primary liver carcinoma. The CDR3 totals 15 residues. Per germline, CDR1 MNHEY and CDR2 SVGAGI. RNA was extracted from whole blood without cell sorting, alongside germline DNA. About this clonotype: A read error may be the cause here, since a much bigger clone is one base away.

cDNA specific to TCR beta was made from 450 to 500 ng of total RNA, with a constant-region primer employed for priming. Slightly modified ARM-PCR, run as three nested multiplex PCR rounds, produced the TCR beta libraries. PCR rounds one and two used TRBV1-TRBV30 forward primers with a C-beta reverse primer for around 9 cycles each. TCRdb itself ran the multiplex PCR reads through MiXCR, one entry per CDR3 protein. The sample lists nearly 200,000 distinct CDR3 sequences; less than 65% were seen once. The chain joins TRBV6-5 to TRBJ2-7; TRBD2 might be the D (7 bases). Sequenced: peripheral blood. The clonotype was recovered from an older woman with primary liver carcinoma and hepatitis B virus infection. CDR3 DNA sequence: TGTCCCAGCAGTGAGTGGGGGGGCCTACACTACGAGCAGTACTTC. This translates into CPSSEWGGLHYEQYF.